The 5 T cell receptor beta chains listed next were all sequenced from one sample in a study of blood T cell repertoires in COVID-19. Sequencing used immunoSEQ multiplex PCR; TCRdb keeps in-frame clones, though not all of them. The sample lists fewer than 450,000 clones; approximately 87% were seen once. Source material: peripheral blood. The origin of the receptors is a woman between 45 and 65 years old with COVID-19, enrolled during active disease.

The chain recombines TRBV23-1 with TRBJ2-1; 8 nucleotides match TRBD1. TRBV23-1 belongs to the ORF category, with a function that is uncertain. V dropped 2 bases and J dropped 4; count of bases not matched to a gene: 10. The CDR3 runs 17 residues. The CDR3 DNA reads as TGCGCCAGCAGTCAAGCCGTTGGGGACAGGTGGTACAATGAGCAGTTCTTC. Translating gives CASSQAVGDRWYNEQFF.

This chain uses TRBV18 with TRBJ2-5; D gene uncertain. V was clipped by 5 bases and J by 2 bases, with 3 bases between them. Germline assignment: CDR1 KGHSH and CDR2 LQKENI. The CDR3 sequence is 11 residues long. The DNA for the CDR3 is TGTGCCAGCTCATCACAAGAGACCCAGTACTTC. Its translation is CASSSQETQYF.

The chain has TRBV19 and TRBJ2-4; TRBD1 matches at 7 bases. With 9 bases clipped from V and 8 bases from J, the junction kept 7 bases outside the gene matches. This CDR3 contains 12 residues. CDR1 is LNHDA, CDR2 SQIVND, per germline (reference sequence). The CDR3 sequence: CASQQGIDIQYF. The CDR3 DNA reads as TGTGCCAGCCAACAGGGGATTGACATTCAGTACTTC. The full variable domain, in which reference TRBV19 and TRBJ2-4 provide the parts outside the CDR3, is DGGITQSPKYLFRKEGQNVTLSCEQNLNHDAMYWYRQDPGQGLRLIYYSQIVNDFQKGDIAEGYSVSREKKESFPLTVTSAQKNPTAFYLCASQQGIDIQYFGAGTRLSVL.

A few counts support this clone. This chain uses TRBV6-5 with TRBJ2-7, with 8 bases lining up with TRBD1. Germline V gene lookup returns CDR1 MNHEY and CDR2 SVGAGI. The CDR3 loop spans 14 amino acids. V shed 6 bases and J 4 bases; nucleotides not matched to a gene: 8. CDR3 bases: TGTGCCAGCAGCTACCGGGACAGGAGATACGAGCAGTACTTC. Protein sequence: CASSYRDRRYEQYF.

The rearrangement links TRBV5-4 to TRBJ1-4; possible D gene TRBD1, 5 bases. Trimming removed 1 base at V and 3 bases at J, with 13 bases between. Germline V gene data show CDR1 as SGHNT and CDR2 as YYREEE (reference sequence). The length of the CDR3 is 16 residues. The CDR3 sequence is CASSLSAGQSNEKLFF. DNA for the CDR3: TGTGCCAGCAGCTTGAGTGCGGGGCAGTCTAATGAAAAACTGTTTTTT.